A single sample is the source of the 19 T cell receptor beta chains below, sequenced in a study of T cell clonotyping in hematopoietic cell transplantation. Profiling relied on immunoSEQ multiplex PCR, and the TCRdb table lists in-frame clones only, not all of them. The sample contains tens of thousands of clones, about 95% of which appear only once. Documented time point: recipient sample about 28 days before transplant, after cytoreduction. The specimen was peripheral blood mononuclear cells, collected before stem cell transplant. The source is a man aged 35 to 55 with chronic myeloid leukemia. Some clones in this sample may be carry-over from other donors' samples.

Only one count was recorded for this clone. The chain carries TRBV6-5 and TRBJ2-7, with 8 positions matching TRBD1. With V trimmed by 6 bases and J by 5 bases, 9 bases remained unmatched. Germline V gene sequence: CDR1 MNHEY, CDR2 SVGAGI. This CDR3 spans 14 amino acids. This chain's CDR3 is CASSRSTGEDEQYF. The CDR3 DNA reads TGTGCCAGCAGCCGATCGACAGGGGAGGACGAGCAGTACTTC.

This chain links TRBV29-1 with TRBJ1-2; TRBD1 aligns across 8 bases. This CDR3 contains 14 residues. Per the germline V gene, CDR1 is SQVTM and CDR2 is ANQGSEA. With 2 bases clipped from V and 0 bases from J, the junction kept 2 bases outside the gene matches. The CDR3 DNA is TGCAGCGTTGAAAGGACAGGGTCTAACTATGGCTACACCTTC. Translation: CSVERTGSNYGYTF.

The V and J genes are TRBV9 and TRBJ1-1; the match to TRBD1 covers 7 bases. CDR3 length equals 13 residues. Germline V gene sequence: CDR1 SGDLS, CDR2 YYNGEE. V lost 4 bases and J lost 6; bases outside the gene matches: 6. CDR3 nucleotide sequence: TGTGCCAGCAGCTCTACAGGGGCCGCTGAAGCTTTCTTT. Its protein product is CASSSTGAAEAFF.

The rearrangement joins TRBV13 to TRBJ1-2, with TRBD1 matching over 10 bases. J lost 6 bases, V lost 2 bases, and 6 bases had no gene match. Germline V CDR1 and CDR2: PRHDT, FYEKMQ (reference sequence). This CDR3 contains 15 residues. CDR3 residues: CASSLFTGQGHGYTF. In nucleotides, the CDR3 is TGTGCCAGCAGCTTATTTACGGGACAGGGGCATGGCTACACCTTC.

The chain carries TRBV7-2 and TRBJ1-2; D is uncertain. The CDR3 has 14 residues. The germline gives CDR1 SGHTA, CDR2 FQGNSA. V gave up 2 bases and J gave up 2 bases, with 9 bases separating them. CDR3 residues: CASSLPPRNYGYTF. DNA for the CDR3: TGTGCCAGCAGCTTACCCCCCAGGAACTATGGCTACACCTTC.

This sequence joins TRBV6-5 and TRBJ2-7; 7 nucleotides match TRBD2. Germline V gene sequence: CDR1 MNHEY, CDR2 SVGAGI. The CDR3 consists of 16 residues. The V segment lost 4 bases and the J segment 3 bases; nucleotides outside the gene matches: 12. For the CDR3, the DNA is TGTGCCAGCAGTTCCTGGGAGGGGTCTTCTAGCTACGAGCAGTACTTC. It specifies CASSSWEGSSSYEQYF.

The CDR3 sequence is CASSIDAPGLISNQPQHF. The CDR3 nucleotides are TGTGCCAGTAGTATAGATGCCCCCGGGCTAATCTCCAATCAGCCCCAGCATTTT. The chain links TRBV19 to TRBJ1-5; D call uncertain. The CDR3 runs to 18 residues. CDR1 is LNHDA, CDR2 SQIVND, per germline (reference sequence). The V gene lost 0 bases and the J gene lost 3 bases, with 18 bases spanning the gap.

This chain joins TRBV4-3 and TRBJ2-1; possible D gene TRBD1, 5 bases. V lost 3 bases, J lost 3 bases, and 18 bases lay in between. This CDR3 region has 17 residues. Germline V CDR1 and CDR2: LGHNA, YSLEER. The CDR3 region is CASSQLLDTSYYNEQFF. The CDR3 DNA sequence: TGCGCCAGCAGCCAGCTACTGGACACCTCTTACTACAATGAGCAGTTCTTC.

This clone was detected only once. The chain uses TRBV7-2 and TRBJ1-4; 9 bases align to TRBD1. V lost 1 base, J lost 8 bases, and 5 bases stayed unmatched. The CDR3 runs to 15 residues. CDR1 is SGHTA, CDR2 FQGNSA, per germline. The CDR3 sequence is CASSLGGQGGEKLFF. Here the CDR3 DNA reads TGTGCCAGCAGCTTAGGGGGACAGGGAGGGGAAAAACTGTTTTTT.

V gene TRBV25-1 combines with J gene TRBJ1-1, with D possibly being TRBD1 (5 bases). Trimming left V 6 bases short and J 5 bases short, with 16 bases between. Germline loops: CDR1 MGHDK, CDR2 SYGVNS. The CDR3 has 14 residues. CDR3 residues: CASRPDSKGTEAFF. CDR3 DNA sequence: TGTGCCAGCAGGCCAGACAGTAAAGGAACTGAAGCTTTCTTT.

This clone was counted a single time. The chain uses TRBV30 and TRBJ2-1; D possibly corresponds to TRBD1 (6 bases). V was pared by 4 bases and J by 2 bases, with 9 bases between. The germline CDR1 and CDR2 sequences are GTSNPN and SVGIG (reference sequence). This CDR3 contains 13 residues. The CDR3 reads CAWNKGAYNEQFF. The CDR3 nucleotides read TGTGCCTGGAACAAGGGGGCCTACAATGAGCAGTTCTTC.

This rearrangement joins TRBV9 to TRBJ2-1; 7 bases match TRBD1. The germline V gene encodes CDR1 SGDLS and CDR2 YYNGEE. There are 15 residues in the CDR3. Trimming cost V 0 bases and J 7 bases; bases outside gene matches: 7. CDR3 in DNA: TGTGCCAGCAGCGTAGATAAGGGGGCCTTAAATGAGCAGTTCTTC. It translates to CASSVDKGALNEQFF. The full variable domain, its missing parts supplied by reference TRBV9 and TRBJ2-1, is DSGVTQTPKHLITATGQRVTLRCSPRSGDLSVYWYQQSLDQGLQFLIQYYNGEERAKGNILERFSAQQFPDLHSELNLSSLELGDSALYFCASSVDKGALNEQFFGPGTRLTVL.

This chain connects TRBV11-3 to TRBJ1-1; D ambiguous. This CDR3 comprises 14 residues. The V and J ends lost 3 bases and 4 bases respectively, with 12 bases between them. CDR1 and CDR2 from the germline V gene are SGHNT and YENEEA. The CDR3 nucleotides are TGTGCCAGCAGCTTTAATTCCGGCGGCACTGAAGCTTTCTTT. This codes for CASSFNSGGTEAFF. The variable domain in full, completed from reference TRBV11-3 and TRBJ1-1, reads EAGVVQSPRYKIIEKKQPVAFWCNPISGHNTLYWYLQNLGQGPELLIRYENEEAVDDSQLPKDRFSAERLKGVDSTLKIQPAELGDSAVYLCASSFNSGGTEAFFGQGTRLTVV.

The chain recombines TRBV11-3 with TRBJ1-1; D is perhaps TRBD1 (5 bases). V lost 3 bases and J lost 3, with 14 bases in between. The CDR3 totals 15 residues. Germline lookup yields CDR1 SGHNT and CDR2 YENEEA. The CDR3 DNA is TGTGCCAGCAGCTTTCGGGTCGGCAGGGACACTGAAGCTTTCTTT. It codes for CASSFRVGRDTEAFF. Variable domain in full (rest from reference TRBV11-3 and TRBJ1-1): EAGVVQSPRYKIIEKKQPVAFWCNPISGHNTLYWYLQNLGQGPELLIRYENEEAVDDSQLPKDRFSAERLKGVDSTLKIQPAELGDSAVYLCASSFRVGRDTEAFFGQGTRLTVV.

This clone has a single count. The J gene is TRBJ2-7, the V gene TRBV4-3; D is ambiguous. The CDR3 sequence is 15 residues long. V was pared by 3 bases and J by 1 base, with 13 bases between. Germline lookup yields CDR1 LGHNA and CDR2 YSLEER. The CDR3 loop is CASSQRLRESYEQYF. The DNA of the CDR3 is TGCGCCAGCAGCCAGCGACTTAGGGAATCCTACGAGCAGTACTTC.

CDR3 coding DNA: TGTGCCAGCACCCCCGGCCCCTTCGAGCAGTACTTC. Protein: CASTPGPFEQYF. The chain links TRBV7-2 to TRBJ2-7; no definite D call. Germline CDR1 reads SGHTA; CDR2 reads FQGNSA. V lost 7 bases to trimming and J lost 6 bases, with 13 bases between them. This CDR3 comprises 12 residues.

V is TRBV5-1 and J is TRBJ2-3; 7 bases line up with TRBD2. The CDR3 extends over 14 amino acids. Per the germline V gene, CDR1 is SGHRS and CDR2 is YFSETQ. V shed 3 bases, J shed 3 bases, and the junction held 4 bases outside the gene matches. The CDR3 sequence: CASSWGGRTDTQYF. CDR3 nucleotides: TGCGCCAGCAGCTGGGGGGGGAGAACAGATACGCAGTATTTT.

CDR3 loop: CASRSGQINTEAFF. CDR3 DNA sequence: TGTGCCAGCAGGTCGGGACAGATAAACACTGAAGCTTTCTTT. The genes are TRBV6-5 and TRBJ1-1; TRBD1 aligns across 7 bases. Trimming removed 6 bases from V and 2 bases from J; junction bases left unmatched: 6. CDR3 length: 14 residues. Germline-derived CDR1 and CDR2 are MNHEY and SVGAGI.

The CDR3 coding sequence is TGTGCCAGCAGCTTAGGGAGTTTGGGCTACGAGCAGTACTTC. It codes for CASSLGSLGYEQYF. This sequence joins TRBV11-1 and TRBJ2-7; D not certain. This CDR3 is 14 amino acids long. V was pared by 1 base and J by 3 bases, with 10 bases between. Germline CDR1 and CDR2: SGHAT and FQDESV (reference sequence).